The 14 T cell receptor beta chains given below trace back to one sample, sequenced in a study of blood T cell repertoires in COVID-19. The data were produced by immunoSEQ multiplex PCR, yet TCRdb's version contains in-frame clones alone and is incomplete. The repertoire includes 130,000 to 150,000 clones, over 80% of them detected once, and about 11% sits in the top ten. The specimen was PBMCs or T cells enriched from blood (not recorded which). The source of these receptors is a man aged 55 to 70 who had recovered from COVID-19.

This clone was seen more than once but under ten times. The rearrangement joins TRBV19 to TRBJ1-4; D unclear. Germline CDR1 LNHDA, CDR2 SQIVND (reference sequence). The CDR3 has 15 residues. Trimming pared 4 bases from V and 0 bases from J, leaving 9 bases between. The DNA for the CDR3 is TGTGCCAGTAGTAGAAACGGTGCAACTAATGAAAAACTGTTTTTT. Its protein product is CASSRNGATNEKLFF.

The CDR3 protein is CSVALDRGYEQYF. CDR3 in DNA: TGCAGCGTTGCCCTGGACAGGGGCTACGAGCAGTACTTC. This rearrangement joins TRBV29-1 to TRBJ2-7, with 9 bases lining up with TRBD1. Germline V gives CDR1 SQVTM, CDR2 ANQGSEA. There are 13 residues in the CDR3. Unmatched junction bases numbered 4, after V lost 4 bases and J lost 3 bases.

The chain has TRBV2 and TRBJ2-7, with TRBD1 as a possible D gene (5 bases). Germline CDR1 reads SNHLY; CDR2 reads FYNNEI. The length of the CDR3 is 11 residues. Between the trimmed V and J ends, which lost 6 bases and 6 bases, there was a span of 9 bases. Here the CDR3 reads CASRQGPEQYF. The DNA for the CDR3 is TGTGCCAGCAGGCAGGGCCCCGAGCAGTACTTC.

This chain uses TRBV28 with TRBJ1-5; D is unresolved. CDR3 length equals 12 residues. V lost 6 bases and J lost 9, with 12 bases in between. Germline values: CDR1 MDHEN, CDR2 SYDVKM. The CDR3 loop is CASSSPGMPQHF. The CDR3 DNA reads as TGTGCCAGCAGCTCACCCGGGATGCCCCAGCATTTT.

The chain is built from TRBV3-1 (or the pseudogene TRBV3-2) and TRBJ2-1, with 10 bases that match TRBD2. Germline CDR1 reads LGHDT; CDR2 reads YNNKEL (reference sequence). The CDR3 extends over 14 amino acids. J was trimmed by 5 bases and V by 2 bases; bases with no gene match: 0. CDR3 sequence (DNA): TGTGCCAGCAGCCAACTAGCGGGAGACAATGAGCAGTTCTTC. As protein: CASSQLAGDNEQFF.

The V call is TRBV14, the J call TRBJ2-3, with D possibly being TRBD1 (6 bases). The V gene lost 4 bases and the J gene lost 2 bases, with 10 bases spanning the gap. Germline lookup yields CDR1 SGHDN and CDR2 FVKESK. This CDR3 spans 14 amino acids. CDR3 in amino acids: CASSPRTVTDTQYF. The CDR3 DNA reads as TGTGCCAGCAGCCCCCGGACAGTCACAGATACGCAGTATTTT.

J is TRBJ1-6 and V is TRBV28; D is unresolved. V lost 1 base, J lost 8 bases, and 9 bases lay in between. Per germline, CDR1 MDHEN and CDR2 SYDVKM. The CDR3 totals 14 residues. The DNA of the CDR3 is TGTGCCAGCAGTTTATCCGACACTTATTCACCCCTCCACTTT. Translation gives CASSLSDTYSPLHF.

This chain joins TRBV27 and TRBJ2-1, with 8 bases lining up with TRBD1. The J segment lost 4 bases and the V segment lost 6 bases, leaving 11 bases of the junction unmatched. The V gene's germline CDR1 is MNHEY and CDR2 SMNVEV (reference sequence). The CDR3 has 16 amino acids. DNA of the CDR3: TGTGCCAGCAGCAGGACAGGGACACTAAGTTACAATGAGCAGTTCTTC. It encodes CASSRTGTLSYNEQFF.

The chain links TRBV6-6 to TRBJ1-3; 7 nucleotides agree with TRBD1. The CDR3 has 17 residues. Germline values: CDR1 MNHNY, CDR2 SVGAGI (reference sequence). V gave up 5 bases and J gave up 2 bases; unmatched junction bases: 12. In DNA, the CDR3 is TGTGCCAGCAGTCGCTTTTCGGGACAGTCCCCTGGAAACACCATATATTTT. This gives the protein CASSRFSGQSPGNTIYF.

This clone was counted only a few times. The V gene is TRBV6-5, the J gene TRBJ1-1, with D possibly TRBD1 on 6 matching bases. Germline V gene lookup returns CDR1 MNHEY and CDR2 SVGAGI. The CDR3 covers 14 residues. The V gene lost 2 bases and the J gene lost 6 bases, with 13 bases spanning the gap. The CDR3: CASSYTGKIAEAFF. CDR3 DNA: TGTGCCAGCAGTTACACAGGGAAGATCGCTGAAGCTTTCTTT.

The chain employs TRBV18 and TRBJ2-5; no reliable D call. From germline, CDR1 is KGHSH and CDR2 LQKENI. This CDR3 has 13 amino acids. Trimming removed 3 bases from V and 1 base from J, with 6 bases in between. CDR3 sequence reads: CASSPTGQETQYF. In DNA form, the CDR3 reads TGTGCCAGCTCACCGACTGGCCAAGAGACCCAGTACTTC.

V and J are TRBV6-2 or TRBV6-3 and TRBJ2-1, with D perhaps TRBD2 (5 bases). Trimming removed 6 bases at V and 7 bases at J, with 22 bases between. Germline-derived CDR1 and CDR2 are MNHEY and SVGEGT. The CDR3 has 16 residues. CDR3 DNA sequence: TGTGCCAGCAGCTCCCCACGGCGCGGGCCTCTAAATGAGCAGTTCTTC. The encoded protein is CASSSPRRGPLNEQFF.

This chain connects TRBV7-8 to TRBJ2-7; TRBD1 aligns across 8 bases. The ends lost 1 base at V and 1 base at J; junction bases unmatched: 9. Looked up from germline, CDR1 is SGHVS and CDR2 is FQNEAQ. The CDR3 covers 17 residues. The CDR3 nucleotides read TGTGCCAGCAGCTTAGGGTCTGGAGGGACAGGTTCCTACGAGCAGTACTTC. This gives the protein CASSLGSGGTGSYEQYF.

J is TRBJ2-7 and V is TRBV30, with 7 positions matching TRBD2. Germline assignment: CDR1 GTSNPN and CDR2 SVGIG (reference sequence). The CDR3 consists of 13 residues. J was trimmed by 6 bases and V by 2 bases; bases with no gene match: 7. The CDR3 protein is CAWSLAAPGEQYF. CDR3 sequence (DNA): TGTGCCTGGAGTCTAGCGGCCCCTGGCGAGCAGTACTTC.